The next 25 T cell receptor beta chains were all read from a single sample in a study of beta chain features in type 1 diabetes. Sequenced material consisted of expressed TCRB transcripts (all of the isolated RNA was reverse transcribed). Sequenced by immunoSEQ multiplex PCR; TCRdb stores in-frame clones only, minus some. The data show 200,000 to 300,000 clones, roughly 15% seen once. Sequencing used naive CD4+ T cells from blood. The receptors were sampled from a woman aged 40 to 50 in good health.

The gene calls are TRBV4-2 and TRBJ2-7, with no clear D. Germline V gene sequence: CDR1 LGHNA, CDR2 YNFKEQ. Trimming stripped 0 bases from V and 2 bases from J, with 5 bases between. This CDR3 has 13 residues. CDR3: CASSQDLPYEQYF. For the CDR3, the DNA is TGTGCCAGCAGCCAAGATCTCCCCTACGAGCAGTACTTC.

The J gene is TRBJ2-7, the V gene TRBV5-1, with D tentatively TRBD1 (6 bases). The V end was cut by 0 bases, the J end by 6 bases, with 7 bases between. Looked up from germline, CDR1 is SGHRS and CDR2 is YFSETQ. CDR3 length equals 12 residues. The CDR3: CASSLVRGEQYF. DNA for the CDR3: TGCGCCAGCAGCTTGGTCAGGGGCGAGCAGTACTTC.

As concerns this clone: One junction end does not reproduce the germline sequence, and a read error may be involved. The chain links TRBV7-7 to TRBJ2-7; D might be TRBD1 (6 bases). The germline V gene encodes CDR1 SSHAT and CDR2 FNYEAQ (reference sequence). The CDR3 has 13 residues. DNA for the CDR3: TGTGCTAGCAGCACGGACAGTATCCACGAGCAGTACTTC. Residues: CASSTDSIHEQYF.

In its sample, this clone was seen a few times. The rearrangement uses TRBV2 and TRBJ2-2; 8 bases are shared with TRBD1. CDR3 length: 15 residues. Looked up from germline, CDR1 is SNHLY and CDR2 is FYNNEI. The trim removed 5 bases at V and 0 bases at J, leaving 2 bases unmatched. In DNA, the CDR3 is TGTGCCAGCAGTCCGGACAGGGCGAACACCGGGGAGCTGTTTTTT. It codes for CASSPDRANTGELFF. Based on the CDR3 plus reference TRBV2 and TRBJ2-2, the full variable domain is EPEVTQTPSHQVTQMGQEVILRCVPISNHLYFYWYRQILGQKVEFLVSFYNNEISEKSEIFDDQFSVERPDGSNFTLKIRSTKLEDSAMYFCASSPDRANTGELFFGEGSRLTVL.

The chain uses TRBV6-5 and TRBJ2-7; D possibly corresponds to TRBD2 (7 bases). CDR1 is MNHEY and CDR2 is SVGAGI in the germline V gene. V lost 6 bases to trimming and J lost 7 bases, with 16 bases between them. This CDR3 has 13 amino acids. CDR3 nucleotides: TGTGCCAGCAGGGCGGGGGCCCTTGGTGAGCAGTACTTC. It specifies CASRAGALGEQYF.

This clone was observed a few times. J is TRBJ2-1 and V is TRBV4-3; 7 nucleotides agree with TRBD1. Germline V lookup: CDR1 LGHNA, CDR2 YSLEER. CDR3 length equals 17 residues. The ends lost 2 bases at V and 5 bases at J; junction bases unmatched: 12. The CDR3 sequence: CASSQTGTASYHNEQFF. CDR3 nucleotide sequence: TGCGCCAGCAGCCAAACCGGGACAGCTTCTTATCACAATGAGCAGTTCTTC.

This sequence joins TRBV7-8 and TRBJ2-5, with 9 bases lining up with TRBD1. Losses at the gene ends were 5 bases for V and 5 bases for J; bases not matched to a gene: 12. The CDR3 consists of 16 residues. Germline CDR1 SGHVS, CDR2 FQNEAQ. DNA for the CDR3: TGTGCCAGCAGCCCGCGGAGGGACAGGGATTCGGAGACCCAGTACTTC. It encodes CASSPRRDRDSETQYF.

This chain connects TRBV7-2 to TRBJ1-2; 7 bases are a match to TRBD1. The ends lost 5 bases at V and 6 bases at J; junction bases unmatched: 9. Germline CDR1 reads SGHTA; CDR2 reads FQGNSA. The CDR3 consists of 14 residues. In DNA, the CDR3 is TGTGCCAGCAGCCGATACCGGGACAGAGATGGCTACACCTTC. Protein: CASSRYRDRDGYTF. The full variable domain, with the rest looked up from reference TRBV7-2 and TRBJ1-2, is GAGVSQSPSNKVTEKGKDVELRCDPISGHTALYWYRQSLGQGLEFLIYFQGNSAPDKSGLPSDRFSAERTGGSVSTLTIQRTQQEDSAVYLCASSRYRDRDGYTFGSGTRLTVV.

The chain has TRBV10-3 and TRBJ1-5, with 7 bases aligning to TRBD1. CDR3 length: 13 residues. Germline trimming cut 5 bases from V and 5 bases from J; bases unmatched to any gene: 3. The germline V gene encodes CDR1 ENHRY and CDR2 SYGVKD. CDR3 bases: TGTGCCATCAGTCCTGACAGGGATCAGCCCCAGCATTTT. Its protein product is CAISPDRDQPQHF.

In its sample, this clone was seen a few times. The chain joins TRBV18 to TRBJ2-7, with D maybe TRBD1 (6 bases). The CDR3 has 15 amino acids. Germline assignment: CDR1 KGHSH and CDR2 LQKENI. Trimming shortened V by 3 bases and J by 4 bases, and 16 bases separated the two germline ends. CDR3 residues: CASSPRQGNAYEQYF. For the CDR3, the DNA is TGTGCCAGCTCACCCAGGCAGGGGAACGCGTACGAGCAGTACTTC.

This chain links TRBV5-1 with TRBJ2-2; 9 bases map to TRBD1. CDR3 length equals 16 residues. V dropped 4 bases and J dropped 6; count of bases not matched to a gene: 10. Germline lookup yields CDR1 SGHRS and CDR2 YFSETQ. As DNA, the CDR3 is TGCGCCAGCAGCCTGCTTGGGACAGGGTTCGCCGGGGAGCTGTTTTTT. Encoded protein: CASSLLGTGFAGELFF.

This clone was found a few times. V gene TRBV5-4 combines with J gene TRBJ2-7; 7 bases line up with TRBD1. V trimming: 2 bases; J trimming: 2 bases; junction bases outside the gene matches: 4. CDR1 and CDR2 (germline): SGHNT, YYREEE (reference sequence). The CDR3 contains 14 residues. CDR3 nucleotide sequence: TGTGCCAGCAGCTTTAGACAGGGTACCTACGAGCAGTACTTC. Amino acids: CASSFRQGTYEQYF.

This clone was detected only a few times. This chain links TRBV25-1 with TRBJ2-7, with 7 bases that match TRBD1. Germline V gene data show CDR1 as MGHDK and CDR2 as SYGVNS. The CDR3 covers 14 residues. Germline trimming cut 2 bases from V and 7 bases from J; bases unmatched to any gene: 8. The CDR3, as DNA: TGTGCCAGCAGTGAACCTGGGACAGTCGGGGAGCAGTACTTC. Encoded protein: CASSEPGTVGEQYF.

The V and J genes are TRBV5-1 and TRBJ2-7; no clear D. The CDR3 loop spans 15 amino acids. V shed 2 bases and J shed 0 bases, with 12 bases lying between them. Germline V gene data show CDR1 as SGHRS and CDR2 as YFSETQ. This CDR3 reads CASSFMGRASYEQYF. CDR3 bases: TGCGCCAGCAGCTTTATGGGCCGTGCCTCCTACGAGCAGTACTTC.

V usage is TRBV2 and J usage is TRBJ2-2; 8 bases map to TRBD1. V lost 10 bases to trimming and J lost 5 bases; unmatched junction nucleotides: 9. The CDR3 totals 14 residues. Germline V gene data show CDR1 as SNHLY and CDR2 as FYNNEI. CDR3 sequence (DNA): TGTGCCACGGGCGGGACAGGTGAAACCGGGGAGCTGTTTTTT. Protein sequence: CATGGTGETGELFF. Full variable domain (missing parts from reference TRBV2 and TRBJ2-2): EPEVTQTPSHQVTQMGQEVILRCVPISNHLYFYWYRQILGQKVEFLVSFYNNEISEKSEIFDDQFSVERPDGSNFTLKIRSTKLEDSAMYFCATGGTGETGELFFGEGSRLTVL.

There are many counts of this clone. The V call is TRBV23-1, the J call TRBJ2-7; TRBD1 matches at 10 bases. TRBV23-1 is noted as an ORF with a role that remains uncertain. The V segment lost 11 bases and the J segment 11 bases; nucleotides outside the gene matches: 12. The CDR3 has 12 amino acids. CDR3 coding DNA: TGCGCCCGTTCCCTCCGGGACAGGGGAAAGTACTTC. This sequence encodes CARSLRDRGKYF.

The chain carries TRBV7-2 and TRBJ2-7; 7 bases agree with TRBD1. Trimming removed 5 bases from V and 0 bases from J; junction bases left unmatched: 4. The CDR3 is 14 amino acids. CDR1 is SGHTA and CDR2 is FQGNSA in the germline V gene. CDR3 nucleotides: TGTGCCAGCAGCCCCGGACAGGTCTCCTACGAGCAGTACTTC. As protein: CASSPGQVSYEQYF.

This clone was observed a handful of times. The chain links TRBV5-1 to TRBJ2-3; D remains ambiguous. The CDR3 runs to 14 residues. Germline V CDR1 and CDR2: SGHRS, YFSETQ. Trimming shortened V by 0 bases and J by 5 bases, and 10 bases separated the two germline ends. DNA of the CDR3: TGCGCCAGCAGCTTGGCCGGTTGGAGAGATACGCAGTATTTT. Translated: CASSLAGWRDTQYF. Full variable domain (remainder filled in from reference TRBV5-1 and TRBJ2-3): KAGVTQTPRYLIKTRGQQVTLSCSPISGHRSVSWYQQTPGQGLQFLFEYFSETQRNKGNFPGRFSGRQFSNSRSEMNVSTLELGDSALYLCASSLAGWRDTQYFGPGTRLTVL.

Only a few counts were recorded for this clone. The J gene is TRBJ2-1, the V gene TRBV14; a possible D gene is TRBD1 (6 bases). Germline CDR1 reads SGHDN; CDR2 reads FVKESK. The V end lost 4 bases, the J end lost 7 bases, and 14 bases lay between the germline ends. The CDR3 length is 14 residues. Here the CDR3 reads CASSLRQGGNEQFF. DNA of the CDR3: TGTGCCAGCAGCCTTAGACAAGGGGGTAATGAGCAGTTCTTC. The full variable domain, completed using reference TRBV14 and TRBJ2-1, is EAGVTQFPSHSVIEKGQTVTLRCDPISGHDNLYWYRRVMGKEIKFLLHFVKESKQDESGMPNNRFLAERTGGTYSTLKVQPAELEDSGVYFCASSLRQGGNEQFFGPGTRLTVL.

In this sample, this clone turned up a few times. The rearrangement uses TRBV19 and TRBJ2-7; TRBD1 matches 7 bases. This CDR3 comprises 18 residues. Germline lookup yields CDR1 LNHDA and CDR2 SQIVND (reference sequence). After removal of 1 base from V and 0 bases from J, the junction contained 12 bases not matched to a gene. CDR3 in DNA: TGTGCCAGTAGTATAGGCCCCCTCGGCAGGGGGTCCTCCTACGAGCAGTACTTC. Translating it yields CASSIGPLGRGSSYEQYF.

In this sample, this clone turned up a few times. V usage is TRBV2 and J usage is TRBJ2-7; D may be TRBD1 (6 bases). Germline assignment: CDR1 SNHLY and CDR2 FYNNEI. The CDR3 consists of 13 residues. V was clipped by 10 bases and J by 0 bases, with 13 bases between them. This CDR3 is CAKRQADSYEQYF. The CDR3 region has the DNA TGTGCCAAGAGACAGGCCGACTCCTACGAGCAGTACTTC.

The CDR3 is CASSLSGDTEAFF. For the CDR3, the DNA is TGTGCCAGCAGCTTATCAGGGGACACTGAAGCTTTCTTT. This chain joins TRBV7-9 and TRBJ1-1, with D tentatively TRBD1 (6 bases). The CDR3 spans 13 residues. The V gene lost 2 bases and the J gene lost 3 bases, with 7 bases spanning the gap. The germline V gene encodes CDR1 SEHNR and CDR2 FQNEAQ (reference sequence).

The chain is built from TRBV5-1 and TRBJ1-6, with D unclear. CDR3 length: 14 amino acids. Trimming removed 1 base at V and 9 bases at J, with 11 bases between. CDR1 and CDR2 from the germline V gene are SGHRS and YFSETQ. The CDR3 nucleotides are TGCGCCAGCAGCTTGTTGAACGGCGGTTCACCCCTCCACTTT. Protein sequence: CASSLLNGGSPLHF.

The table lists this clone with a few counts. The chain joins TRBV18 to TRBJ1-5; D not resolved. This CDR3 is built from 13 residues. CDR1 and CDR2 (germline): KGHSH, LQKENI. The CDR3 loop is CGTSGNDNQPQHF. In DNA, the CDR3 is TGTGGAACCTCGGGGAATGACAATCAGCCCCAGCATTTT.

This clone was detected only a few times. The chain is built from TRBV9 and TRBJ1-1, with D possibly matching TRBD1 (5 bases). The V gene lost 0 bases and the J gene lost 6 bases, with 9 bases spanning the gap. Germline CDR1 and CDR2: SGDLS and YYNGEE. The CDR3 consists of 13 residues. The CDR3 coding sequence is TGTGCCAGCAGCGTAGACTGGGGCGCTGAAGCTTTCTTT. Protein product: CASSVDWGAEAFF.